The 21 T cell receptor beta chains presented below share a single source sample, sequenced in a study of a mutant IDH1 vaccine in newly diagnosed glioma. Time point indicated: week 35, safety follow-up. Topical imiquimod accompanied each vaccine dose, which consisted of 300 ug of mutant IDH1 20-mer peptide. Their recognized antigens are unknown. Produced via immunoSEQ multiplex PCR; TCRdb's table is partial and in-frame only. The repertoire holds some 54,000 clones, with approximately 80% as singletons. Sequencing was performed on PBMCs, taken from a glioma patient whose treatment included an IDH1 peptide vaccine. Source of these receptors: a young woman with glioma.

This chain joins TRBV27 and TRBJ2-2; the D is unclear. Between the trimmed V and J ends, which lost 0 bases and 5 bases, there was a span of 4 bases. The CDR3 extends over 13 amino acids. Germline lookup yields CDR1 MNHEY and CDR2 SMNVEV (reference sequence). CDR3 in DNA: TGTGCCAGCAGTTTATCAATTACCGGGGAGCTGTTTTTT. Translating it yields CASSLSITGELFF.

This clone has only a few counts. This sequence joins TRBV10-3 and TRBJ1-4, with no clear D. V gave up 3 bases and J gave up 8 bases, with 7 bases separating them. The CDR3 runs 12 residues. CDR1 and CDR2 (germline): ENHRY, SYGVKD. CDR3 bases: TGTGCCATCAGTGAAAGAGGAGAAAAACTGTTTTTT. This translates into CAISERGEKLFF.

The rearrangement uses TRBV7-9 and TRBJ2-2; 10 bases map to TRBD1. Trimming at V came to 5 bases and at J to 1 base, leaving 4 bases not matched to a gene. CDR3 size: 16 residues. The germline V gene has CDR1 SEHNR and CDR2 FQNEAQ (reference sequence). CDR3 DNA sequence: TGTGCCAGCAGCCCCAGGGACAGGGGGAACACCGGGGAGCTGTTTTTT. It codes for CASSPRDRGNTGELFF.

The rearrangement joins TRBV7-2 to TRBJ2-2; D could derive from TRBD1 or TRBD2 (6 bases each). Trimming took 1 base from V and 4 from J, leaving 13 bases between them. The CDR3 extends over 16 amino acids. Germline V CDR1 and CDR2: SGHTA, FQGNSA. The DNA of the CDR3 is TGTGCCAGCAGCTTAGGTTCGGGGGCTCTCACCGGGGAGCTGTTTTTT. As protein: CASSLGSGALTGELFF.

The rearrangement links TRBV29-1 to TRBJ2-1, with TRBD2 matching over 8 bases. J was trimmed by 4 bases and V by 3 bases; bases with no gene match: 8. The germline V gene has CDR1 SQVTM and CDR2 ANQGSEA. There are 15 residues in the CDR3. For the CDR3, the DNA is TGCAGCGTTGATAGCCCGGGAGGGACATACAATGAGCAGTTCTTC. Translated: CSVDSPGGTYNEQFF.

The chain recombines TRBV29-1 with TRBJ2-2; the match to TRBD1 covers 11 bases. CDR3 length: 16 amino acids. Germline assignment: CDR1 SQVTM and CDR2 ANQGSEA. With 7 bases clipped from V and 3 bases from J, the junction kept 10 bases outside the gene matches. The DNA for the CDR3 is TGCAGCGCTATTTTTTGGGACAGGGGGGACACCGGGGAGCTGTTTTTT. This translates into CSAIFWDRGDTGELFF.

This clone was seen only once. J is TRBJ2-7 and V is TRBV20-1; no clear D. V lost 6 bases, J lost 9 bases, and 15 bases lay in between. In germline, CDR1 is DFQATT, CDR2 SNEGSKA (reference sequence). This CDR3 is built from 11 residues. CDR3 loop: CSAPLLGLQYF. CDR3 sequence (DNA): TGCAGTGCCCCGTTATTAGGGCTGCAGTACTTC.

The V call is TRBV5-1, the J call TRBJ1-2, with D tentatively TRBD1 (5 bases). Germline loops: CDR1 SGHRS, CDR2 YFSETQ. Trimming removed 4 bases at V and 4 bases at J, with 11 bases between. This CDR3 is 13 amino acids long. CDR3 protein: CASSQTALYGYTF. The CDR3 coding sequence is TGCGCCAGCAGCCAGACAGCCCTCTATGGCTACACCTTC.

The V and J genes are TRBV11-2 and TRBJ2-4, with 7 nucleotides matching TRBD2. The germline gives CDR1 SGHAT, CDR2 FQNNGV. V lost 5 bases and J lost 3; bases outside the gene matches: 4. The CDR3 runs to 14 residues. DNA for the CDR3: TGTGCCAGCAGCGCGGGGGTCCTCAAAAACATTCAGTACTTC. Protein product: CASSAGVLKNIQYF.

Here the CDR3 reads CAWRPVSGGTEAFF. DNA of the CDR3: TGTGCCTGGAGACCCGTATCGGGGGGCACTGAAGCTTTCTTT. The chain employs TRBV30 and TRBJ1-1; D is perhaps TRBD1 (5 bases). The CDR3 extends over 14 amino acids. Trimming removed 3 bases from V and 4 bases from J, with 15 bases in between. CDR1 is GTSNPN and CDR2 is SVGIG in the germline V gene (reference sequence).

The V gene is TRBV4-1, the J gene TRBJ2-1; D ambiguous. Germline V lookup: CDR1 MGHRA, CDR2 YSYEKL. The V and J ends lost 1 base and 6 bases respectively, with 4 bases between them. CDR3 length equals 12 residues. The CDR3 bases are TGCGCCAGCAGCCAAGGACTCAATGAGCAGTTCTTC. Translation gives CASSQGLNEQFF.

This sequence joins TRBV4-1 and TRBJ1-2; no clear D gene. This CDR3 contains 14 residues. Trimming shortened V by 0 bases and J by 8 bases, and 13 bases separated the two germline ends. Germline CDR1 reads MGHRA; CDR2 reads YSYEKL. CDR3 amino acids: CASSQEAVQLGYTF. CDR3 DNA: TGCGCCAGCAGCCAAGAGGCAGTACAGTTGGGCTACACCTTC.

The chain combines TRBV25-1 with TRBJ1-1; D remains unclear. Trimming shortened V by 3 bases and J by 2 bases, and 7 bases separated the two germline ends. Germline values: CDR1 MGHDK, CDR2 SYGVNS. The CDR3 spans 13 residues. The CDR3 loop reads CASSEVGNTEAFF. The CDR3 DNA follows: TGTGCCAGCAGTGAGGTCGGAAACACTGAAGCTTTCTTT.

The V call is TRBV11-2, the J call TRBJ2-7; possibly TRBD1 for D (6 bases). Germline CDR1 and CDR2: SGHAT and FQNNGV. V shed 0 bases and J shed 1 base, with 10 bases lying between them. CDR3 length: 15 amino acids. The CDR3 spells CASSLEGGPSYEQYF. Here the CDR3 DNA reads TGTGCCAGCAGCTTAGAAGGGGGACCGTCCTACGAGCAGTACTTC.

This chain uses TRBV19 with TRBJ2-3; D call uncertain. The CDR3 totals 17 residues. V dropped 1 base and J dropped 0 bases, with 14 bases sitting between them. Germline V gene lookup returns CDR1 LNHDA and CDR2 SQIVND (reference sequence). CDR3 DNA sequence: TGTGCCAGTAGTATAGGTCGGGTGGCGGTCAGCACAGATACGCAGTATTTT. Encoded protein: CASSIGRVAVSTDTQYF.

The chain is built from TRBV4-3 and TRBJ1-5; D gene uncertain. The CDR3 runs 15 residues. CDR1 is LGHNA and CDR2 is YSLEER in the germline V gene. The V and J ends lost 4 bases and 0 bases respectively, with 10 bases between them. CDR3 nucleotides: TGCGCCAGCAGCCCCCACCCCAATAGCAATCAGCCCCAGCATTTT. Translation: CASSPHPNSNQPQHF.

This chain connects TRBV6-1 to TRBJ2-1; D is perhaps TRBD1 or TRBD2 (5 bases each). The germline V gene encodes CDR1 MNHNS and CDR2 SASEGT. The CDR3 spans 13 residues. V shed 2 bases and J shed 10 bases, with 12 bases lying between them. CDR3 amino acids: CASSEWGSAEQFF. CDR3 nucleotide sequence: TGTGCCAGCAGTGAATGGGGGAGCGCGGAGCAGTTCTTC.

The V gene is TRBV5-6, the J gene TRBJ2-2; 15 positions match TRBD2. Per the germline V gene, CDR1 is SGHDT and CDR2 is YYEEEE. There are 19 residues in the CDR3. The V and J ends lost 3 bases and 5 bases, in that order; junction bases with no gene match: 11. The CDR3: CASSWGTSGGPRRTGELFF. The CDR3 bases are TGTGCCAGCAGCTGGGGGACTAGCGGGGGGCCGCGGAGGACCGGGGAGCTGTTTTTT.

The chain links TRBV2 to TRBJ2-1, with 7 nucleotides matching TRBD2. J gave up 1 base and V 4 bases, and 7 bases lay outside the gene matches. Germline values: CDR1 SNHLY, CDR2 FYNNEI. The CDR3 contains 16 residues. DNA for the CDR3: TGTGCCAGCAGTGTTCCGGGACTACAGTCCTACAATGAGCAGTTCTTC. It encodes CASSVPGLQSYNEQFF.

V is TRBV23-1 and J is TRBJ1-1; D unresolved. TRBV23-1 is placed among ORFs of uncertain function. Trimming took 0 bases from V and 4 from J, leaving 18 bases between them. CDR3 size: 17 residues. DNA of the CDR3: TGCGCCAGCAGTCAATCAGAGGAGGGAGAAATCCCCACTGAAGCTTTCTTT. It encodes CASSQSEEGEIPTEAFF.

The chain couples TRBV20-1 to TRBJ2-1, with D uncertain. The CDR3 sequence is 10 residues long. Deletions cut 2 bases from V and 5 bases from J, with 1 base between. Germline lookup yields CDR1 DFQATT and CDR2 SNEGSKA (reference sequence). The CDR3 sequence is CSARHNEQFF. For the CDR3, the DNA is TGCAGTGCTAGACACAATGAGCAGTTCTTC.